These 8 T cell receptor beta chains share one sample of origin, sequenced in a study of response to subunit inactivated influenza vaccine. TCRdb re-called the RT-PCR reads with MiXCR, one entry per CDR3 protein. The table has around 480,000 distinct CDR3 sequences, 11% seen once. Sequencing used PBMCs from blood, obtained about 40 days after vaccination. The receptor source for this set is a man aged 50 or older who received an inactivated influenza vaccine.

This sequence joins TRBV7-8 and TRBJ2-5, with 12 nucleotides matching TRBD2. V lost 7 bases, J lost 5 bases, and 17 bases stayed unmatched. CDR1 is SGHVS, CDR2 FQNEAQ, per germline. The CDR3 sequence is 18 residues long. The CDR3 sequence is CASTQLFGLAGKSETQYF. The CDR3 DNA reads as TGTGCCAGCACCCAACTATTCGGACTAGCGGGAAAAAGTGAGACCCAGTACTTC.

The chain couples TRBV4-3 to TRBJ2-1; D unresolved. The CDR3 has 15 amino acids. Per germline, CDR1 LGHNA and CDR2 YSLEER. V shed 1 base and J shed 5 bases, with 12 bases lying between them. The DNA of the CDR3 is TGCGCCAGCAGCCAAGGGAGCGTACAAAACAATGAGCAGTTCTTC. This translates into CASSQGSVQNNEQFF.

This clonotype was counted between two and nine times. V gene TRBV6-5 combines with J gene TRBJ2-7, with 7 bases identical to TRBD1. The CDR3 loop spans 12 amino acids. From germline, CDR1 is MNHEY and CDR2 SVGAGI. V was pared by 5 bases and J by 5 bases, with 3 bases of the junction left unmatched. CDR3 amino acids: CASSPDRDEQYF. CDR3 bases: TGTGCCAGCAGTCCCGACAGGGACGAGCAGTACTTC.

This clonotype was counted only a few times. The rearrangement uses TRBV10-3 and TRBJ2-2; 12 bases are shared with TRBD2. The CDR3 runs 17 residues. The V segment lost 5 bases and the J segment 5 bases; nucleotides outside the gene matches: 9. CDR1 and CDR2 (germline): ENHRY, SYGVKD. In DNA, the CDR3 is TGTGCCATCAGTTCTTCGACTAGCGGGAGAAAAACCGGGGAGCTGTTTTTT. Amino acids: CAISSSTSGRKTGELFF.

This clonotype has a count of ten or more. V gene TRBV20-1 combines with J gene TRBJ2-4; 9 positions match TRBD2. The CDR3 has 17 residues. Trimming at V came to 3 bases and at J to 3 bases, leaving 12 bases not matched to a gene. CDR1 is DFQATT and CDR2 is SNEGSKA in the germline V gene (reference sequence). The CDR3 nucleotides are TGCAGTGCTAGGCCCCGGACTAGCGCGCGCGGCAAAAACATTCAGTACTTC. It yields the protein CSARPRTSARGKNIQYF.

This clonotype has more than one count but fewer than ten. V gene TRBV10-3 combines with J gene TRBJ1-1; 8 nucleotides align to TRBD1. This CDR3 contains 13 residues. Unmatched junction bases numbered 4, after V lost 6 bases and J lost 4 bases. Germline V lookup: CDR1 ENHRY, CDR2 SYGVKD. CDR3 bases: TGTGCCATCAGGGGACAGGTGGGCACTGAAGCTTTCTTT. Protein sequence: CAIRGQVGTEAFF.

This clonotype was observed a handful of times. J is TRBJ2-7 and V is TRBV29-1; the match to TRBD2 covers 11 bases. V was clipped by 6 bases and J by 5 bases; unmatched bases: 6. CDR1 is SQVTM and CDR2 is ANQGSEA in the germline V gene. The CDR3 consists of 13 residues. The CDR3 here is CSVLAGGMDEQYF. As DNA, the CDR3 is TGCAGCGTGCTAGCGGGAGGCATGGACGAGCAGTACTTC.

This clonotype was recorded many times. The chain recombines TRBV29-1 with TRBJ2-1; D is uncertain. Germline loops: CDR1 SQVTM, CDR2 ANQGSEA. This CDR3 contains 12 residues. V lost 7 bases and J lost 0, with 7 bases in between. The CDR3 sequence: CSAKPSYNEQFF. DNA of the CDR3: TGCAGCGCCAAACCCTCCTACAATGAGCAGTTCTTC.